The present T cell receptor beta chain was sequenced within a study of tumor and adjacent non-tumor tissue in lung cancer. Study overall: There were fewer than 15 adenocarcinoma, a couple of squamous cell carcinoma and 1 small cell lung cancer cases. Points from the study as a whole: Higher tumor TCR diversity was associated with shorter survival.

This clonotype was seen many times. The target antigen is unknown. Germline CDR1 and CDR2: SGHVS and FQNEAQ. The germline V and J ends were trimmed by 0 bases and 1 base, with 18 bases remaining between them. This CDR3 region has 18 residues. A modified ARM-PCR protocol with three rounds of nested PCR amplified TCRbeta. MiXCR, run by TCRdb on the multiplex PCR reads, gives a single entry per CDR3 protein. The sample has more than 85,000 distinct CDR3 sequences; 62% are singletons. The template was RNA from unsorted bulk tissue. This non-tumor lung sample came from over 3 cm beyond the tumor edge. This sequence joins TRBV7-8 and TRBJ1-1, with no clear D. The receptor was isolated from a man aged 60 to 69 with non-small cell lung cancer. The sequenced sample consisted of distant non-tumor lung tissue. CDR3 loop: CASSLALGTEFSNTEAFF. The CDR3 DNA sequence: TGTGCCAGCAGCTTAGCTTTGGGTACCGAGTTTTCGAACACTGAAGCTTTCTTT.